The 12 T cell receptor beta chains given below trace back to one sample, sequenced in a study of CD8 T cells in ankylosing spondylitis. Overall study results and limits: Ankylosing spondylitis blood appeared to carry a characteristic TCR beta motif of several highly homologous variants.

TCRdb re-called the 5' RACE reads through MiXCR, storing one row per CDR3 protein. This sample yields about 210,000 distinct CDR3 sequences, of which more than 5.5% are seen a single time; 11% to 15% belongs to the top ten. No antigen is known for these receptors. The sequencing sample was made of blood, either unsorted or a sorted T cell fraction (not recorded which). The receptor set was obtained from a male donor with ankylosing spondylitis.

The sample holds many counts of this clonotype. The chain is built from TRBV6-1 and TRBJ1-6, with D possibly matching TRBD1 (5 bases). This CDR3 is 15 amino acids long. Trimming removed 9 bases from V and 4 bases from J, with 16 bases in between. Germline assignment: CDR1 MNHNS and CDR2 SASEGT. The CDR3, as DNA: TGTGCCAGTCAGAACGGGGGGAAATATAATTCACCCCTCCACTTT. It specifies CASQNGGKYNSPLHF.

As regards this clonotype: A much larger clone is a single base away; this may be a read error. The chain has TRBV12-3 or TRBV12-4 and TRBJ2-7, with a tentative D call TRBD2 (5 bases). This CDR3 region has 16 residues. The CDR3 region is CAGSPTSSERPYEQYF. For the CDR3, the DNA is TGTGCCGGCAGTCCCACTAGTAGCGAAAGACCCTACGAGCAGTACTTC.

At least ten counts were recorded for this clonotype. The chain uses TRBV27 and TRBJ2-7; no reliable D call. The CDR3 loop spans 13 amino acids. Trimming left V 6 bases short and J 4 bases short, with 13 bases between. The V gene's germline CDR1 is MNHEY and CDR2 SMNVEV (reference sequence). CDR3 bases: TGTGCCAGCAGCCTCACCGGACGGTACGAGCAGTACTTC. This codes for CASSLTGRYEQYF.

This clonotype was seen only a few times. This sequence joins TRBV7-9 and TRBJ1-5; D gene uncertain. CDR3 size: 15 residues. CDR1 and CDR2 (germline): SEHNR, FQNEAQ (reference sequence). V was cut by 2 bases and J by 0 bases, with 8 bases left in between. CDR3 nucleotides: TGTGCCAGCAGCTTATCCGGACTTAGCAATCAGCCCCAGCATTTT. Protein: CASSLSGLSNQPQHF.

The chain links TRBV7-9 to TRBJ2-2; no clear D. V lost 3 bases and J 5 bases, leaving 7 bases between the germline ends. The CDR3 has 13 residues. Germline CDR1 reads SEHNR; CDR2 reads FQNEAQ (reference sequence). CDR3 in amino acids: CASSFLRTGELFF. CDR3 sequence (DNA): TGTGCCAGCAGCTTTCTCCGGACCGGGGAGCTGTTTTTT. Together with reference TRBV7-9 and TRBJ2-2, the CDR3 gives the full variable domain: DTGVSQNPRHKITKRGQNVTFRCDPISEHNRLYWYRQTLGQGPEFLTYFQNEAQLEKSRLLSDRFSAERPKGSFSTLEIQRTEQGDSAMYLCASSFLRTGELFFGEGSRLTVL.

This clonotype was recorded at least ten times. The chain is built from TRBV5-5 and TRBJ2-1, with D possibly being TRBD1 (5 bases). V gave up 1 base and J gave up 7 bases, with 15 bases separating them. This CDR3 has 15 residues. The germline CDR1 and CDR2 sequences are SGHKS and YYEKEE (reference sequence). CDR3 bases: TGTGCCAGCAGCTTGCTTCAGGGTGTCAGTAATGAGCAGTTCTTC. Translated: CASSLLQGVSNEQFF. The variable domain in full, with the rest retrieved from reference TRBV5-5 and TRBJ2-1, is DAGVTQSPTHLIKTRGQQVTLRCSPISGHKSVSWYQQVLGQGPQFIFQYYEKEERGRGNFPDRFSARQFPNYSSELNVNALLLGDSALYLCASSLLQGVSNEQFFGPGTRLTVL.

This clonotype was seen at least ten times. The chain couples TRBV29-1 to TRBJ2-6; no definite D call. Germline V CDR1 and CDR2: SQVTM, ANQGSEA. V shed 4 bases and J shed 0 bases, with 4 bases lying between them. This CDR3 spans 13 amino acids. The CDR3 protein is CSVVPSGANVLTF. CDR3 DNA: TGCAGCGTTGTGCCCTCTGGGGCCAACGTCCTGACTTTC.

This clonotype showed up many times. This chain connects TRBV9 to TRBJ2-5; no clear D gene. V was trimmed by 0 bases and J by 1 base, leaving 10 bases between them. Germline lookup yields CDR1 SGDLS and CDR2 YYNGEE. The CDR3 has 15 amino acids. CDR3 residues: CASSVGERLQETQYF. CDR3 sequence (DNA): TGTGCCAGCAGCGTAGGCGAGCGCCTCCAAGAGACCCAGTACTTC.

This clonotype was counted at least ten times. The rearrangement links TRBV7-8 to TRBJ1-5; D unresolved. The CDR3 runs to 15 residues. CDR1 and CDR2 (germline): SGHVS, FQNEAQ. Trimming took 0 bases from V and 7 from J, leaving 13 bases between them. Here the CDR3 reads CASSLALMGRQPQHF. For the CDR3, the DNA is TGTGCCAGCAGCTTAGCCCTTATGGGGAGGCAGCCCCAGCATTTT.

The J gene is TRBJ2-7, the V gene TRBV5-6; 11 bases fit TRBD1. V lost 3 bases to trimming and J lost 2 bases; unmatched junction nucleotides: 4. The germline V gene encodes CDR1 SGHDT and CDR2 YYEEEE. The CDR3 loop spans 15 amino acids. DNA for the CDR3: TGTGCCAGCAGCTACGGGACAGGGGGGACCTACGAGCAGTACTTC. Translating gives CASSYGTGGTYEQYF.

In this sample, this clonotype turned up many times. V is TRBV28 and J is TRBJ2-2; possible D gene TRBD1, 6 bases. The CDR3 is made up of 16 amino acids. V was cut by 2 bases and J by 4 bases, with 14 bases left in between. The V gene's germline CDR1 is MDHEN and CDR2 SYDVKM. The CDR3 protein is CASSLMDRGITGELFF. The CDR3 DNA sequence: TGTGCCAGCAGTTTAATGGACAGAGGGATCACCGGGGAGCTGTTTTTT.

This clonotype was detected ten times or more. The V and J genes are TRBV28 and TRBJ2-7; D might be TRBD2 (6 bases). Trimming removed 6 bases from V and 1 base from J, with 10 bases in between. CDR1 and CDR2 (germline): MDHEN, SYDVKM. The CDR3 runs to 13 residues. The CDR3 coding sequence is TGTGCCAGCAGGCGGGACGGTTCCTACGAGCAGTACTTC. It translates to CASRRDGSYEQYF.